The sequence of this TCR beta chain was determined in a study of T-cell reconstitution after alpha-beta-depleted transplantation in children. It was with unique molecular identifiers that the TCRbeta library was prepared. TCRdb redid the calling of the PCR reads with MiXCR, one entry per CDR3 protein. The sample records about 640,000 distinct CDR3 sequences, roughly 15% being singletons. This CDR3 contains 12 residues. Trimming took 2 bases from V and 6 from J, leaving 2 bases between them. Germline lookup yields CDR1 ENHRY and CDR2 SYGVKD. This clonotype was counted many times. The material was PBMCs from the stem cell graft donor, obtained from the stem cell graft. This clonotype originated in a human donor who donated a stem cell graft to a child with acute myeloid leukemia. This rearrangement joins TRBV10-3 to TRBJ1-6, with D uncertain. The DNA of the CDR3 is TGTGCCATCAGTGAGGCTAATTCACCCCTCCACTTT. Its translation: CAISEANSPLHF.